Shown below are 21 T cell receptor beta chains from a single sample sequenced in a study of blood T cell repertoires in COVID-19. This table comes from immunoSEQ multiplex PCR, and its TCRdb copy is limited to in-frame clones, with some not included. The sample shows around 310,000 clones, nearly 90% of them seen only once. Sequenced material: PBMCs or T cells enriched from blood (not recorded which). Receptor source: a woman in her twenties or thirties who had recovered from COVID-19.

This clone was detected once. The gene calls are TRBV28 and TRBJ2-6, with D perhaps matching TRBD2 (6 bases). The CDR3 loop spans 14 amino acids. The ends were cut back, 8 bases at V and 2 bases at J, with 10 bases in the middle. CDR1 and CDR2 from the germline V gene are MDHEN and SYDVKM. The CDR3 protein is CASGGETGANVLTF. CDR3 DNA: TGTGCCAGCGGAGGGGAAACTGGGGCCAACGTCCTGACTTTC.

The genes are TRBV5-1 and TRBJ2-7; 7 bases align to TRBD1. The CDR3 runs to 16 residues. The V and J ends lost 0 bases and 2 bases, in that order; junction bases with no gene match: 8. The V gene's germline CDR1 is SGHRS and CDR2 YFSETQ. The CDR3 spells CASSLALQDRAYEQYF. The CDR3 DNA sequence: TGCGCCAGCAGCTTGGCCCTACAAGACAGGGCCTACGAGCAGTACTTC.

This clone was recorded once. CDR3 residues: CASSARLAGVNGELFF. Written as DNA, the CDR3 is TGTGCCAGCTCAGCCCGACTAGCGGGAGTCAACGGGGAGCTGTTTTTT. The chain employs TRBV18 and TRBJ2-2; 12 bases align to TRBD2. The CDR3 runs 16 residues. Germline CDR1 and CDR2: KGHSH and LQKENI. The trim removed 5 bases at V and 7 bases at J, leaving 8 bases unmatched.

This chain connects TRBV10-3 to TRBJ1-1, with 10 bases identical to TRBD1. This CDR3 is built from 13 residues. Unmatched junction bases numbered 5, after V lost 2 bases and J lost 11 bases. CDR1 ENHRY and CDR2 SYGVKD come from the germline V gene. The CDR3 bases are TGTGCCATCAGTGAGAGACAGGGGGCCCCCGCTTTCTTT. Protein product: CAISERQGAPAFF.

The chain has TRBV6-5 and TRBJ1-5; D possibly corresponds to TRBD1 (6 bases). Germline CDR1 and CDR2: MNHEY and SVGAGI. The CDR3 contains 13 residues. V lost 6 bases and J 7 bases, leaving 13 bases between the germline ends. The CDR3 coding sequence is TGTGCCAGCAGACTACAGGGTAAACAGCCCCAGCATTTT. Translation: CASRLQGKQPQHF.

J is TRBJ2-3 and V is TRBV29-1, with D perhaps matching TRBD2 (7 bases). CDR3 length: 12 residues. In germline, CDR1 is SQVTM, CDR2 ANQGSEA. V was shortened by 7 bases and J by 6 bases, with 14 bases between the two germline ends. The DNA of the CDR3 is TGCAGCGGACAAGGGGGGGCCGATACGCAGTATTTT. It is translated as CSGQGGADTQYF.

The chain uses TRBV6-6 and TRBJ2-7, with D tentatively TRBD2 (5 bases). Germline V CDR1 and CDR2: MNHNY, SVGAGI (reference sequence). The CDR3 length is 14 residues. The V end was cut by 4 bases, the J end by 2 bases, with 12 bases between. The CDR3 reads CASSSGGHPYEQYF. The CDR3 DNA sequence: TGTGCCAGCAGTTCGGGCGGGCACCCCTACGAGCAGTACTTC.

CDR3 coding DNA: TGCAGCGTCCGGGGACAGGGCTCCTACGAGCAGTACTTC. The encoded protein is CSVRGQGSYEQYF. This chain links TRBV29-1 with TRBJ2-7; 9 bases map to TRBD1. V shed 6 bases and J 0 bases; nucleotides not matched to a gene: 3. There are 13 residues in the CDR3. In germline, CDR1 is SQVTM, CDR2 ANQGSEA.

The CDR3 bases are TGTGCCAGCAGCGTAAATGTGGGACAGGGAACTGAAGCTTTCTTT. This sequence encodes CASSVNVGQGTEAFF. The chain carries TRBV6-5 and TRBJ1-1; 9 nucleotides align to TRBD1. Per the germline V gene, CDR1 is MNHEY and CDR2 is SVGAGI. The J segment lost 5 bases and the V segment lost 6 bases, leaving 10 bases of the junction unmatched. The CDR3 is 15 residues long.

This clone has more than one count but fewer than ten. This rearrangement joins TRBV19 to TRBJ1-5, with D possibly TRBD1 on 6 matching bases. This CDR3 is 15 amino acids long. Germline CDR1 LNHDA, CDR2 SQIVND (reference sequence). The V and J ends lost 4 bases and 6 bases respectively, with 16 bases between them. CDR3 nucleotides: TGTGCCAGTAGTACCGGGACAATGTTCCGTCAGCCCCAGCATTTT. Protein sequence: CASSTGTMFRQPQHF.

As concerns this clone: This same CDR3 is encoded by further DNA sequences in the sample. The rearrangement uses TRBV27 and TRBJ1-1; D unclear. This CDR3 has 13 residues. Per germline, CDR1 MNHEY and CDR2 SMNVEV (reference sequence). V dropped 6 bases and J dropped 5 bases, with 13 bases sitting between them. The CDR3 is CASSLTGETEAFF. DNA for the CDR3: TGTGCCAGCAGCTTAACGGGAGAAACTGAAGCTTTCTTT.

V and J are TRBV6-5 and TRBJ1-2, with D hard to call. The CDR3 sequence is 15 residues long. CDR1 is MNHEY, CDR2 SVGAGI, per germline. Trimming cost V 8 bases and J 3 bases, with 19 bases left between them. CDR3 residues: CASSTRGESDYGYTF. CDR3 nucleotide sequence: TGTGCCAGCTCGACCCGCGGGGAGTCCGACTATGGCTACACCTTC.

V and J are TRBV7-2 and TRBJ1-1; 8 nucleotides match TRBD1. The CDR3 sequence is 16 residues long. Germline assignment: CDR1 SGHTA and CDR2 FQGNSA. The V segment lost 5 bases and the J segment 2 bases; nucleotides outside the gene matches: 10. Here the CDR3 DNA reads TGTGCCAGCAGCACCCGACAGGGGAAGAATAACACTGAAGCTTTCTTT. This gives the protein CASSTRQGKNNTEAFF.

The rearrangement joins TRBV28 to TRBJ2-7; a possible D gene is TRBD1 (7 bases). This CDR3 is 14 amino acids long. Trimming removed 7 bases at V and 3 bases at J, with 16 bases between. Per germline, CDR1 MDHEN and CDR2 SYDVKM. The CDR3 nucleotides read TGTGCCAGCACTTGGAGGGACAGCTTCTACGAGCAGTACTTC. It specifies CASTWRDSFYEQYF. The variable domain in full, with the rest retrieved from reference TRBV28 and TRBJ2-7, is DVKVTQSSRYLVKRTGEKVFLECVQDMDHENMFWYRQDPGLGLRLIYFSYDVKMKEKGDIPEGYSVSREKKERFSLILESASTNQTSMYLCASTWRDSFYEQYFGPGTRLTVT.

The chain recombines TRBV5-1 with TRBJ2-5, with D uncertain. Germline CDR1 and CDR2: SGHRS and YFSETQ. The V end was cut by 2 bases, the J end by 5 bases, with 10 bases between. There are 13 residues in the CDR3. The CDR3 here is CASSFSPEETQYF. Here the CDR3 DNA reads TGCGCCAGCAGCTTCTCCCCTGAGGAGACCCAGTACTTC.

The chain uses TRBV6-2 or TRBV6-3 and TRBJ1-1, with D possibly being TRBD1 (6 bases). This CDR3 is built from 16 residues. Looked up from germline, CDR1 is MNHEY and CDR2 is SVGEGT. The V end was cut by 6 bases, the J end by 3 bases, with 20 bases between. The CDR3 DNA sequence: TGTGCCAGCAGCCCTAAAACAGGGAAGAGGGACACTGAAGCTTTCTTT. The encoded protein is CASSPKTGKRDTEAFF.

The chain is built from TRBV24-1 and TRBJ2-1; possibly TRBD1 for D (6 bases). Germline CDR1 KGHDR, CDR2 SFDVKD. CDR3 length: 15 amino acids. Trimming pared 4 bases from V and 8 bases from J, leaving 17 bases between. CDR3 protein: CATSDLARGHDEQFF. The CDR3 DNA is TGTGCCACCAGTGACCTTGCCAGGGGTCATGATGAGCAGTTCTTC.

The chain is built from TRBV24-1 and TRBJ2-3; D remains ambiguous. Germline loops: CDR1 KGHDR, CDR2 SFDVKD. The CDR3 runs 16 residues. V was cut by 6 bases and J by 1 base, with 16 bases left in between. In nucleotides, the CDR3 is TGTGCCACCAGTAGTCTGGGCCTCGATGGCACAGATACGCAGTATTTT. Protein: CATSSLGLDGTDTQYF.

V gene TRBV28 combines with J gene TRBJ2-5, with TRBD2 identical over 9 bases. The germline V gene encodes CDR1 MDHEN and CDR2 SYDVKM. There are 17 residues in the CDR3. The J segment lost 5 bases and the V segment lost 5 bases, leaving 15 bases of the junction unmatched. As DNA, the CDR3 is TGTGCCAGCAGTCCACACTTCCGCGGGAGGGCCCGGGAGACCCAGTACTTC. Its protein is CASSPHFRGRARETQYF. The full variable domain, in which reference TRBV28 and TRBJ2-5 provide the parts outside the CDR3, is DVKVTQSSRYLVKRTGEKVFLECVQDMDHENMFWYRQDPGLGLRLIYFSYDVKMKEKGDIPEGYSVSREKKERFSLILESASTNQTSMYLCASSPHFRGRARETQYFGPGTRLLVL.

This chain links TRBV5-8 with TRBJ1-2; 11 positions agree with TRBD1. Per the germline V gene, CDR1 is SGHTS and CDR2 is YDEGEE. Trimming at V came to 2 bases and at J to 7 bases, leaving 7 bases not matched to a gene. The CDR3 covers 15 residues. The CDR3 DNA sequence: TGTGCCAGCAGCTTTTGGACAGGGGGCCGAAGTGGCTACACCTTC. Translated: CASSFWTGGRSGYTF.

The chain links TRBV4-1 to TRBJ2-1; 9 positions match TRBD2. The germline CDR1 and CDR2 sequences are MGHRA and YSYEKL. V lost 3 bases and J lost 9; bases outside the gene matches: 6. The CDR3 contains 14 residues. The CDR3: CASSQRTSVFEQFF. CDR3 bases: TGCGCCAGCAGCCAGAGGACTAGCGTCTTTGAGCAGTTCTTC.